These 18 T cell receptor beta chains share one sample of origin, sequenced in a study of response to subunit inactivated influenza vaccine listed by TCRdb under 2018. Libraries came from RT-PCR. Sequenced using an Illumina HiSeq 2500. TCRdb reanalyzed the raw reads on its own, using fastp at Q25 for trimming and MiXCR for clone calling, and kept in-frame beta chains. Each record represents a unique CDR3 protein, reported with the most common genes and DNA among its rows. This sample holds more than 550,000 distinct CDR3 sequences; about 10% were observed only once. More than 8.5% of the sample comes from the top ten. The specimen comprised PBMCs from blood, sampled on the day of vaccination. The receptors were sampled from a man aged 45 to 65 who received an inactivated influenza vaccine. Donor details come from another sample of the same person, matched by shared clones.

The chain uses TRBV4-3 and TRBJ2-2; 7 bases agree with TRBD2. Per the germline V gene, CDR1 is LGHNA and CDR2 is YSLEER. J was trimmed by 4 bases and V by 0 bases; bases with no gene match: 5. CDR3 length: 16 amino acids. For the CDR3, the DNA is TGCGCCAGCAGCCAAGAACCTAGCGGAGGCACCGGGGAGCTGTTTTTT. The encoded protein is CASSQEPSGGTGELFF.

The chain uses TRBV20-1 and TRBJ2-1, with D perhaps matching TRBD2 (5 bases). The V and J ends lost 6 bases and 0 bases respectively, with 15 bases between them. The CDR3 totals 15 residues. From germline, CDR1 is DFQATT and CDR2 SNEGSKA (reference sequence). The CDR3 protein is CSALHLEGSYNEQFF. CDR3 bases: TGCAGTGCGCTCCATTTAGAGGGCTCCTACAATGAGCAGTTCTTC.

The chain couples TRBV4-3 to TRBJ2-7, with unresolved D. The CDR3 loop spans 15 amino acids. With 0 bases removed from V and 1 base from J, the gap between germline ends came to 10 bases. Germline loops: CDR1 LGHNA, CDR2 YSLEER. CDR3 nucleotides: TGCGCCAGCAGCCAAGACGGTCAAGGATCCTACGAGCAGTACTTC. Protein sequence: CASSQDGQGSYEQYF.

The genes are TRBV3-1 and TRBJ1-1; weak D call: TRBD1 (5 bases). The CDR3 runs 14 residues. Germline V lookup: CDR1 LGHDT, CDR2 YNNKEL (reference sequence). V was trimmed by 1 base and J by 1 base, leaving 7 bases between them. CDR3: CASSQAGTNTEAFF. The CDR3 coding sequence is TGTGCCAGCAGCCAAGCAGGGACGAACACTGAAGCTTTCTTT.

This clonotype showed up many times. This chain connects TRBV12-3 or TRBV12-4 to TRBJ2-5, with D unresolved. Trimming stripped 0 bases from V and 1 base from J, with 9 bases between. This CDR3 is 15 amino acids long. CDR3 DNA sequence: TGTGCCAGCAGTTTAGCGCTGGGGATCCAAGAGACCCAGTACTTC. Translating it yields CASSLALGIQETQYF.

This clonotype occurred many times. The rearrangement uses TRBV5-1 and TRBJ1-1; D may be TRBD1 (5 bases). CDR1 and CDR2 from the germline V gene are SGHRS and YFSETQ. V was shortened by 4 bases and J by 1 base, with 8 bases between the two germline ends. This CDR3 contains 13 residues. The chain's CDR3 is CASSEQENTEAFF. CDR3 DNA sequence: TGCGCCAGCAGCGAACAGGAGAACACTGAAGCTTTCTTT.

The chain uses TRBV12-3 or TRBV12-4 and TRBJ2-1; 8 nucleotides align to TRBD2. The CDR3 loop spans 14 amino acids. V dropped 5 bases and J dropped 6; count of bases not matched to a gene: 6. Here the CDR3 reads CASSAGGRFNEQFF. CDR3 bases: TGTGCCAGCAGTGCGGGGGGACGGTTCAATGAGCAGTTCTTC.

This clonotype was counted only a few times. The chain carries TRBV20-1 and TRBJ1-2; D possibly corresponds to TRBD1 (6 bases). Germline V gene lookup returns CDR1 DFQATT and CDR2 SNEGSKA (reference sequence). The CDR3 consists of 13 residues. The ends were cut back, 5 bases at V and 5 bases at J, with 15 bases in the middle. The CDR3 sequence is CSASDSSTYGYTF. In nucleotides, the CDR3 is TGCAGTGCTTCGGACAGTTCGACGTATGGCTACACCTTC.

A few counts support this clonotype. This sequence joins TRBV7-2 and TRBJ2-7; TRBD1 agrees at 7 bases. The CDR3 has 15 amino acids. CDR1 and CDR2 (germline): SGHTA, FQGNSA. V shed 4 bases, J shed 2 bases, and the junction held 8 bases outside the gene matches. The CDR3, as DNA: TGTGCCAGCAGCTCAACCGGGACAGTGACCTACGAGCAGTACTTC. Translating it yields CASSSTGTVTYEQYF.

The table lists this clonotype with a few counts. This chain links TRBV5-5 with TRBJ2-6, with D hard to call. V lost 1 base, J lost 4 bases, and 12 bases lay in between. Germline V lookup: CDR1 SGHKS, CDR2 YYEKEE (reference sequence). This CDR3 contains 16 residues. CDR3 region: CASSLSNRAGANVLTF. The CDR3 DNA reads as TGTGCCAGCAGCTTGTCAAATCGGGCGGGGGCCAACGTCCTGACTTTC.

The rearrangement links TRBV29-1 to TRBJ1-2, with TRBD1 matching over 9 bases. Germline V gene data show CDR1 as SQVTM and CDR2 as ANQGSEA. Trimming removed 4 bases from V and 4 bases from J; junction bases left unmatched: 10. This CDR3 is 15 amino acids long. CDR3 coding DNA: TGCAGCGTTGCCCGGGACAGGGTACTTGGCTATGGCTACACCTTC. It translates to CSVARDRVLGYGYTF.

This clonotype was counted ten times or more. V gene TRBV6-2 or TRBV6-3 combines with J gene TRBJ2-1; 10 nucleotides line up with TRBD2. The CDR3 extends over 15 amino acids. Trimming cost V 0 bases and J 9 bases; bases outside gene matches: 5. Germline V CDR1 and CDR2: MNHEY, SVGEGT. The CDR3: CASSYSLAGVREQFF. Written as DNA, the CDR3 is TGTGCCAGCAGTTACTCCCTAGCGGGGGTACGTGAGCAGTTCTTC.

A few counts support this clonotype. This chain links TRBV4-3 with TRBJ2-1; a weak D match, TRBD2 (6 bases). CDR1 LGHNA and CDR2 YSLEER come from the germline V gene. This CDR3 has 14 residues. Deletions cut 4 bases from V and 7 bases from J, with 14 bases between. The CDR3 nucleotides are TGCGCCAGCAGCCTCGGACGGGAGCCAAATGAGCAGTTCTTC. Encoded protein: CASSLGREPNEQFF.

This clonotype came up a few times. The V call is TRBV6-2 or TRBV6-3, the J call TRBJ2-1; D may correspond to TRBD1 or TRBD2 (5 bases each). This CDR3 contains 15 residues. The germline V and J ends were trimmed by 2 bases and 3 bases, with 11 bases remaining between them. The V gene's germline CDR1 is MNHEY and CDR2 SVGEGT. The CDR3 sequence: CASSYDRGDYNEQFF. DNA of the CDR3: TGTGCCAGCAGTTACGACCGAGGGGACTACAATGAGCAGTTCTTC.

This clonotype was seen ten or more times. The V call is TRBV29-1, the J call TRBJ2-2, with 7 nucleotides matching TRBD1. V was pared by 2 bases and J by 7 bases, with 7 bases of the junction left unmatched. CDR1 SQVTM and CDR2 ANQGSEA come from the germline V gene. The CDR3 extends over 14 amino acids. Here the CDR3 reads CSVEQGVGNGELFF. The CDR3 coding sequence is TGCAGCGTTGAACAGGGGGTAGGGAACGGGGAGCTGTTTTTT.

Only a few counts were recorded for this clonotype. CDR3 protein: CSADPRATANEQFF. The CDR3 DNA follows: TGCAGTGCCGACCCCCGGGCCACAGCGAATGAGCAGTTCTTC. This chain links TRBV20-1 with TRBJ2-1; D call uncertain. The length of the CDR3 is 14 residues. The V and J ends lost 6 bases and 7 bases respectively, with 19 bases between them. Germline CDR1 reads DFQATT; CDR2 reads SNEGSKA (reference sequence).

CDR3 region: CAWSASGSSYNEQFF. Here the CDR3 DNA reads TGTGCCTGGAGTGCTAGCGGGAGCTCCTACAATGAGCAGTTCTTC. The V call is TRBV30, the J call TRBJ2-1; 10 bases are a match to TRBD2. J was trimmed by 0 bases and V by 1 base; bases with no gene match: 0. This CDR3 has 15 amino acids. CDR1 is GTSNPN, CDR2 SVGIG, per germline (reference sequence).

The CDR3 nucleotides are TGTGCCAGCAGCCAAGATGTGGCGGGAAATAGGGAGACCCAGTACTTC. Translating gives CASSQDVAGNRETQYF. The chain links TRBV3-1 to TRBJ2-5; D possibly corresponds to TRBD2 (6 bases). CDR3 size: 16 residues. The V gene lost 0 bases and the J gene lost 5 bases, with 16 bases spanning the gap. Germline V gene sequence: CDR1 LGHDT, CDR2 YNNKEL (reference sequence).